This entry lists 18 T cell receptor beta chains sequenced from one sample in a study of blood T cell repertoires in COVID-19. Here immunoSEQ multiplex PCR was the method, and the copy in TCRdb shows in-frame clones only, minus some. This sample carries about 180,000 clones, 80% to 90% of them seen once, and the ten largest clones take 1.5% to 2%. The specimen sequenced was peripheral blood. The receptors derive from a man in his late teens or twenties who had recovered from COVID-19.

J is TRBJ1-5 and V is TRBV2; D is uncertain. CDR3 length equals 14 residues. The germline gives CDR1 SNHLY, CDR2 FYNNEI. V shed 7 bases and J shed 2 bases, with 12 bases lying between them. The CDR3 DNA is TGTGCCAGCAAGGCCGAGACTGGCAATCAGCCCCAGCATTTT. Its protein product is CASKAETGNQPQHF.

The V and J genes are TRBV2 and TRBJ2-7; no definite D call. The V gene's germline CDR1 is SNHLY and CDR2 FYNNEI. This CDR3 is built from 14 residues. Trimming removed 6 bases from V and 3 bases from J, with 15 bases in between. The CDR3 nucleotides read TGTGCCAGCAGCCCTACTGGCTACAGCTACGAGCAGTACTTC. This codes for CASSPTGYSYEQYF.

The V call is TRBV6-5, the J call TRBJ2-7; D possibly corresponds to TRBD1 (5 bases). The CDR3 consists of 14 residues. Per the germline V gene, CDR1 is MNHEY and CDR2 is SVGAGI. With 7 bases removed from V and 6 bases from J, the gap between germline ends came to 19 bases. The CDR3 nucleotides are TGTGCCAGCAACCCCAGACGTTGGGGCAGCGAGCAGTACTTC. Translated: CASNPRRWGSEQYF.

V usage is TRBV15 and J usage is TRBJ1-5, with D maybe TRBD1 (5 bases). CDR1 is LNHNV and CDR2 is YYDKDF in the germline V gene (reference sequence). This CDR3 spans 15 amino acids. Trimming stripped 2 bases from V and 7 bases from J, with 15 bases between. The CDR3 sequence: CATSRQGYQGQPQHF. The CDR3 DNA sequence: TGTGCCACCAGCAGACAGGGTTATCAAGGCCAGCCCCAGCATTTT.

The gene calls are TRBV5-1 and TRBJ1-1; D is possibly TRBD1 (6 bases). Per the germline V gene, CDR1 is SGHRS and CDR2 is YFSETQ. The CDR3 is 13 amino acids. The V gene lost 0 bases and the J gene lost 7 bases, with 10 bases spanning the gap. The CDR3: CASSLGQVNEAFF. The CDR3 region has the DNA TGCGCCAGCAGCTTGGGACAGGTGAATGAAGCTTTCTTT.

The V call is TRBV7-8, the J call TRBJ2-1, with D possibly TRBD2 on 5 matching bases. Germline V gene sequence: CDR1 SGHVS, CDR2 FQNEAQ. V lost 5 bases to trimming and J lost 11 bases, with 16 bases between them. This CDR3 is built from 13 residues. The CDR3 reads CASSPELRAQQFF. The DNA of the CDR3 is TGTGCCAGCAGCCCAGAATTGAGGGCCCAGCAGTTCTTC.

The chain links TRBV11-2 to TRBJ2-7; D might be TRBD1 (6 bases). The CDR3 extends over 16 amino acids. Germline loops: CDR1 SGHAT, CDR2 FQNNGV. V was cut by 7 bases and J by 0 bases, with 19 bases left in between. CDR3 sequence: CASTPGEKSGSYEQYF. CDR3 nucleotide sequence: TGTGCCAGCACCCCAGGGGAGAAATCGGGCTCCTACGAGCAGTACTTC.

The chain links TRBV19 to TRBJ2-1; D is perhaps TRBD2 (5 bases). Trimming shortened V by 8 bases and J by 7 bases, and 18 bases separated the two germline ends. CDR1 and CDR2 (germline): LNHDA, SQIVND (reference sequence). This CDR3 spans 14 amino acids. CDR3 bases: TGTGCCAGTGGCCACCGGGGAACGGTAAATGAGCAGTTCTTC. Translated: CASGHRGTVNEQFF.

The chain has TRBV27 and TRBJ2-3; the match to TRBD1 covers 7 bases. Germline V gene lookup returns CDR1 MNHEY and CDR2 SMNVEV (reference sequence). The trim removed 3 bases at V and 5 bases at J, leaving 8 bases unmatched. CDR3 size: 15 residues. CDR3 protein: CASSLLGQYRDTQYF. The DNA for the CDR3 is TGTGCCAGCAGTTTGTTGGGACAGTATCGAGATACGCAGTATTTT.

This clone occurred once. This chain uses TRBV9 with TRBJ2-1, with 8 bases aligning to TRBD2. Germline assignment: CDR1 SGDLS and CDR2 YYNGEE. The junction had 11 bases not matched to a gene; V was cut back by 4 bases and J by 2 bases. The CDR3 loop spans 17 amino acids. The CDR3 DNA follows: TGTGCCAGCAGCCCGGAAACGATTAGCGGGACCTACAATGAGCAGTTCTTC. This gives the protein CASSPETISGTYNEQFF.

This clone was found a few times. The V call is TRBV6-5, the J call TRBJ1-5; D remains unclear. Trimming took off 6 bases at V and 0 bases at J, with 6 bases between the two ends. In germline, CDR1 is MNHEY, CDR2 SVGAGI. The CDR3 has 13 amino acids. The CDR3 nucleotides are TGTGCCAGCAGGGACTATAGCAATCAGCCCCAGCATTTT. Translation: CASRDYSNQPQHF.

The gene calls are TRBV4-1 and TRBJ2-5; 10 bases fit TRBD1. This CDR3 contains 17 residues. Germline V gene data show CDR1 as MGHRA and CDR2 as YSYEKL. Losses at the gene ends were 0 bases for V and 4 bases for J; bases not matched to a gene: 8. The CDR3 region has the DNA TGCGCCAGCAGCCAAGAAGGTTTCCGGACAGGGGGAGAGACCCAGTACTTC. This encodes CASSQEGFRTGGETQYF.

The rearrangement uses TRBV10-1 and TRBJ2-7; TRBD2 matches 7 bases. The V and J ends lost 2 bases and 2 bases, in that order; junction bases with no gene match: 6. The germline gives CDR1 WNHNN, CDR2 SYGVQD (reference sequence). This CDR3 is 15 amino acids long. CDR3 amino acids: CASSERASGTYEQYF. The CDR3 DNA reads TGCGCCAGCAGTGAGAGGGCTAGCGGTACCTACGAGCAGTACTTC.

The rearrangement uses TRBV18 and TRBJ2-3; D may be TRBD2 (6 bases). Germline loops: CDR1 KGHSH, CDR2 LQKENI. The length of the CDR3 is 14 residues. V gave up 6 bases and J gave up 1 base, with 11 bases separating them. The CDR3 is CASSLERGTDTQYF. CDR3 DNA: TGTGCCAGCTCTTTAGAGCGGGGCACAGATACGCAGTATTTT.

The chain links TRBV12-3 or TRBV12-4 to TRBJ1-3; no clear D. The CDR3 has 13 amino acids. With 8 bases removed from V and 4 bases from J, the gap between germline ends came to 12 bases. Here the CDR3 DNA reads TGTGCCAGCGTCACACACGGGGGAAACACCATATATTTT. Protein: CASVTHGGNTIYF.

V usage is TRBV27 and J usage is TRBJ2-1; 14 bases are a match to TRBD2. The length of the CDR3 is 15 residues. CDR1 is MNHEY and CDR2 is SMNVEV in the germline V gene (reference sequence). After removal of 3 bases from V and 13 bases from J, the junction contained 8 bases not matched to a gene. The CDR3 DNA reads as TGTGCCAGCAGTTTTGGACTAGCGGGGGGAGGGGTTCAGTTCTTC. This encodes CASSFGLAGGGVQFF.

V and J are TRBV7-2 and TRBJ2-6, with 7 bases matching TRBD1. The germline CDR1 and CDR2 sequences are SGHTA and FQGNSA. V was pared by 7 bases and J by 1 base, with 16 bases of the junction left unmatched. This CDR3 region has 19 residues. This chain's CDR3 is CASTPLRTGTQSGANVLTF. CDR3 sequence (DNA): TGTGCCAGCACCCCTCTGAGGACAGGAACACAATCTGGGGCCAACGTCCTGACTTTC.

CDR3 nucleotides: TGCGCCAGCAGCCAGAGGGACAGGGGGTTTATCGATACGCAGTATTTT. This gives the protein CASSQRDRGFIDTQYF. The chain has TRBV4-3 and TRBJ2-3; 11 bases are shared with TRBD1. The CDR3 consists of 16 residues. Germline V lookup: CDR1 LGHNA, CDR2 YSLEER. Trimming took 3 bases from V and 6 from J; bases not matched to a gene: 8.